This is a list of T cell receptor beta chains from one sample in a study of blood T cell repertoires in COVID-19. Data came from immunoSEQ multiplex PCR; TCRdb stores just in-frame clones and leaves some out. This sample has hundreds of thousands of clones, with around 86% found just once. The specimen sequenced was peripheral blood. These receptors all stem from a woman aged 30 to 39 who had recovered from COVID-19. Both conserved end residues are part of each CDR3. The D gene is left open where the match is weak. Clone size is shown for a subset of rows, as once, few, many or a class of expanded clone.

clone size	V gene	J gene	D gene	CDR3 length	CDR3 protein	CDR3 DNA
-	TRBV30	TRBJ1-4	TRBD1	14	CAWSPGGWNEKLFF	TGTGCCTGGAGTCCAGGGGGCTGGAATGAAAAACTGTTTTTT
-	TRBV11-3	TRBJ2-5	-	13	CASSAQGKETQYF	TGTGCCAGCAGCGCCCAGGGTAAAGAGACCCAGTACTTC
-	TRBV2	TRBJ2-7	TRBD2	15	CASSPTSGASYEQYF	TGTGCCAGCAGTCCGACTAGCGGGGCATCCTACGAGCAGTACTTC
-	TRBV7-2	TRBJ2-3	TRBD2	16	CASSFLAGTSTDTQYF	TGTGCCAGCAGCTTTTTAGCGGGAACTAGCACAGATACGCAGTATTTT
-	TRBV7-9	TRBJ2-2	-	17	CASSLTMTDPNTGELFF	TGTGCCAGCAGCTTAACAATGACAGACCCGAACACCGGGGAGCTGTTTTTT
-	TRBV20-1	TRBJ2-3	TRBD2	14	CSASRAGGGDTQYF	TGCAGTGCTAGTAGAGCGGGAGGGGGAGATACGCAGTATTTT
-	TRBV5-4	TRBJ1-2	TRBD1	15	CASSLLLGTGYGYTF	TGTGCCAGCAGCCTCCTCCTCGGGACAGGGTATGGCTACACCTTC
-	TRBV6-2/TRBV6-3	TRBJ2-7	TRBD1	15	CASSSRQGPFYEQYF	TGTGCCAGCAGTTCTCGACAGGGCCCTTTTTACGAGCAGTACTTC
-	TRBV10-3	TRBJ2-3	TRBD1	13	CAIKGQGTDTQYF	TGTGCCATCAAAGGACAGGGAACAGATACGCAGTATTTT
once	TRBV14	TRBJ1-1	-	15	CASSAGGTYNTEAFF	TGTGCCAGCAGCGCTGGGGGGACCTATAACACTGAAGCTTTCTTT
once	TRBV13	TRBJ2-7	-	14	CASSLLALPYEQYF	TGTGCCAGCAGCCTTCTGGCCTTACCTTACGAGCAGTACTTC
-	TRBV20-1	TRBJ2-3	-	10	CSGGGDTQYF	TGCAGTGGAGGGGGAGATACGCAGTATTTT
-	TRBV7-6	TRBJ2-1	-	14	CASSLAPGVHEQFF	TGTGCCAGCAGCTTAGCCCCGGGAGTGCATGAGCAGTTCTTC
once	TRBV29-1	TRBJ2-2	TRBD1	16	CSVFIAGTGRTGELFF	TGCAGCGTGTTTATAGCCGGGACAGGGAGAACCGGGGAGCTGTTTTTT